Listed below are T cell receptor beta chains from one sample, sequenced in a study of beta chain features in type 1 diabetes. Using immunoSEQ multiplex PCR, the repertoire was profiled, and TCRdb retains in-frame clones only, with some absent. Here the sample spans approximately 250,000 clones, over 8.5% being singletons. Specimen: naive CD4+ T cells from blood. The receptors originated from a woman aged 18 to 35 in good health. The CDR3 runs from the conserved cysteine through the conserved F or W. The order of the fields is D gene, J gene, V gene, clone size, CDR3 protein, CDR3 DNA. A D gene is named only where the DNA matches it firmly. A clone size is listed for some rows: how often the clone was seen (once, few, many), or a class if it is expanded.

>NA|TRBJ1-5|TRBV28|NA
CAVSQGKNQPQHF
TGTGCGGTCAGCCAGGGGAAGAATCAGCCCCAGCATTTT
>NA|TRBJ2-1|TRBV11-2|NA
CASSLVLAGSGNEQFF
TGTGCCAGCAGCTTAGTTCTCGCCGGGTCTGGGAATGAGCAGTTCTTC
>NA|TRBJ1-1|TRBV11-3|few
CASSSTGSTEAFF
TGTGCCAGCAGCTCGACGGGGTCCACTGAAGCTTTCTTT
>NA|TRBJ1-1|TRBV5-1|few
CASSLSLPTEAFF
TGCGCCAGCAGCCTCTCACTCCCCACTGAAGCTTTCTTT
>NA|TRBJ2-1|TRBV2|few
CASSVARVDNEQFF
TGTGCCAGCAGTGTGGCCAGGGTCGATAATGAGCAGTTCTTC
>TRBD1|TRBJ1-1|TRBV18|NA
CASSPDRDTEAFF
TGTGCCAGCTCACCCGACAGGGACACTGAAGCTTTCTTT
>NA|TRBJ1-1|TRBV11-3|NA
CASSFSGNTEAFF
TGTGCCAGCAGCTTCAGCGGTAACACTGAAGCTTTCTTT
>NA|TRBJ2-1|TRBV5-1|NA
CASSLGGSVNEQFF
TGCGCCAGCAGCTTGGGAGGGTCAGTTAATGAGCAGTTCTTC
>TRBD2|TRBJ2-5|TRBV5-1|NA
CASSLGPTSEETQYF
TGCGCCAGCAGCTTAGGGCCGACTAGCGAAGAGACCCAGTACTTC
>TRBD1|TRBJ1-1|TRBV5-6|NA
CASSLAADRAFF
TGTGCCAGCAGCTTGGCTGCGGACAGGGCTTTCTTT
>NA|TRBJ2-5|TRBV5-1|few
CASSPRGNQETQYF
TGCGCCAGCAGCCCCCGGGGGAACCAAGAGACCCAGTACTTC
>NA|TRBJ1-3|TRBV30|NA
CAWTGSGNTIYF
TGTGCCTGGACCGGTTCTGGAAACACCATATATTTT
>NA|TRBJ2-1|TRBV27|NA
CASSLLSAASRSNEQFF
TGTGCCAGCAGTTTACTGTCGGCAGCTAGTCGTAGCAATGAGCAGTTCTTC
>TRBD1|TRBJ1-1|TRBV9|few
CASSVVTGGSTEAFF
TGTGCCAGCAGCGTAGTGACAGGGGGAAGCACTGAAGCTTTCTTT
>TRBD1|TRBJ1-2|TRBV5-1|NA
CASTLGTGEGYTF
TGCGCCAGCACCCTCGGGACAGGGGAGGGCTACACCTTC
>NA|TRBJ1-1|TRBV11-2|NA
CASSLERRTEAFF
TGTGCCAGCAGCTTAGAACGGAGGACTGAAGCTTTCTTT
>TRBD1|TRBJ1-2|TRBV30|few
CAWSTGQGGGYTF
TGTGCCTGGAGCACGGGACAGGGAGGTGGCTACACCTTC
>NA|TRBJ2-1|TRBV5-4|few
CASSSPRDSYNEQFF
TGTGCCAGCAGCTCCCCGCGGGACTCCTACAATGAGCAGTTCTTC
>TRBD1|TRBJ1-6|TRBV28|NA
CASSPGTGNNSPLHF
TGTGCCAGCAGTCCCGGGACAGGGAATAATTCACCCCTCCACTTT
>NA|TRBJ2-7|TRBV11-2|NA
CASSLVPRGGSYEQYF
TGTGCCAGCAGCTTAGTCCCCAGGGGAGGGTCCTACGAGCAGTACTTC
>NA|TRBJ2-7|TRBV6-1|NA
CASTQGTAGGQQYF
TGTGCCAGCACCCAAGGGACAGCCGGGGGCCAGCAGTACTTC
>NA|TRBJ2-6|TRBV7-2|many
CASSLVRVGANVLTF
TGTGCCAGCAGCTTAGTTCGGGTGGGGGCCAACGTCCTGACTTTC
>TRBD2|TRBJ2-1|TRBV2|NA
CASSATSGGAGEQFF
TGTGCCAGCAGTGCTACTAGCGGGGGGGCGGGCGAGCAGTTCTTC
>TRBD1|TRBJ2-1|TRBV6-1|few
CASRGLGQGYNEQFF
TGTGCCAGCAGGGGTCTGGGACAGGGGTACAATGAGCAGTTCTTC
>NA|TRBJ1-2|TRBV2|few
CASTLRQETNYGYTF
TGTGCCAGCACCCTGAGACAGGAAACTAACTATGGCTACACCTTC
>NA|TRBJ1-5|TRBV19|NA
CASSSPGAQIEPQHF
TGTGCCAGTAGTTCCCCAGGGGCGCAAATTGAGCCCCAGCATTTT
>NA|TRBJ1-2|TRBV6-1|few
CASSEAWWSTVYGYTF
TGTGCCAGCAGTGAAGCCTGGTGGTCGACAGTTTATGGCTACACCTTC
>TRBD2|TRBJ2-1|TRBV25-1|few
CASSKSGTSGNEQFF
TGTGCCAGCAGTAAGTCCGGGACTAGCGGGAATGAGCAGTTCTTC
>TRBD1|TRBJ2-2|TRBV27|few
CASSLFRGLGPSNTGELFF
TGTGCCAGCAGTTTATTCAGGGGGTTAGGTCCCTCGAACACCGGGGAGCTGTTTTTT